This T cell receptor beta chain is from a study of blood T cells in healthy people across ages. For the study at large: Using template switching, researchers captured about one barcoded beta molecule for each two T cells.

In the case of this clonotype: Its cognate antigen is unknown.

Germline V CDR1 and CDR2: DFQATT, SNEGSKA (reference sequence). The V gene lost 6 bases and the J gene lost 2 bases, with 13 bases spanning the gap. This CDR3 has 13 residues. Primed by a sample-barcoded 5' primer and a J-beta primer mix, a second PCR proceeded for about 6 to 11 cycles. Each cDNA was tagged by a template-switch adaptor containing 12 random nucleotides. A single record per CDR3 protein comes from TCRdb applying MiXCR to the 5' RACE reads. Found here are around 1.7 million distinct CDR3 sequences, roughly 30% of them singletons; the top ten hold 7.7%. Study-wide findings and caveats: Reliance upon unsorted PBMCs precluded definitive naive versus antigen-experienced comparison.

This clonotype was sampled from a young woman in good health. The sequencing input was blood. This chain links TRBV20-1 with TRBJ1-2; D is possibly TRBD1 (5 bases). The CDR3, as DNA: TGCAGTGCAATGCAGGGAGCGAACTATGGCTACACCTTC. This sequence encodes CSAMQGANYGYTF.